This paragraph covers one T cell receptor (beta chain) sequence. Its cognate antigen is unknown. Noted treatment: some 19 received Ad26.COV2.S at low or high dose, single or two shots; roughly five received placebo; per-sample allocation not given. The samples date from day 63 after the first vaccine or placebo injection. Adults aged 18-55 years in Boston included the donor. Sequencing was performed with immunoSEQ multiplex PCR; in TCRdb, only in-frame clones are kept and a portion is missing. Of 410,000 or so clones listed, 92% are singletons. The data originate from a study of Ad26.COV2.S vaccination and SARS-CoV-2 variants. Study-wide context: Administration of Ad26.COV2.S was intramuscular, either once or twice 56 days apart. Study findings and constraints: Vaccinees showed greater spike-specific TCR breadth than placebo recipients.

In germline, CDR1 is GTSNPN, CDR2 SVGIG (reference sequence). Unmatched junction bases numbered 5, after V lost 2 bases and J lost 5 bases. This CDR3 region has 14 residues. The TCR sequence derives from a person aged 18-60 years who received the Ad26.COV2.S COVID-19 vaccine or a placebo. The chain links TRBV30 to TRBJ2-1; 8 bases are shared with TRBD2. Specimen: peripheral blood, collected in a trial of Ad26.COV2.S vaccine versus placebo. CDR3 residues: CAWSFLAGDNEQFF. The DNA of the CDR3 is TGTGCCTGGAGTTTTCTAGCGGGCGACAATGAGCAGTTCTTC. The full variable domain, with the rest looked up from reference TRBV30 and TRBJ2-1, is SQTIHQWPATLVQPVGSPLSLECTVEGTSNPNLYWYRQAAGRGLQLLFYSVGIGQISSEVPQNLSASRPQDRQFILSSKKLLLSDSGFYLCAWSFLAGDNEQFFGPGTRLTVL.